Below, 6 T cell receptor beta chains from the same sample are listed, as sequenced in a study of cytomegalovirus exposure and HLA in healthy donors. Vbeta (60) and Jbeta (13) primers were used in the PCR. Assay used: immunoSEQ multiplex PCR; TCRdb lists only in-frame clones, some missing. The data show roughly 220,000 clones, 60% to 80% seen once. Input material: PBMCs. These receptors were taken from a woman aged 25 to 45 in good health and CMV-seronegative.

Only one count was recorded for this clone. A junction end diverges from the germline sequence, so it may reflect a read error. The CDR3 sequence: CSSSSAGGFNQPQHF. The CDR3 bases are TGTTCCAGCAGCTCAGCGGGGGGATTCAATCAGCCCCAGCATTTT. V usage is TRBV7-9 and J usage is TRBJ1-5; D may be TRBD1 (5 bases). This CDR3 is 15 amino acids long. From germline, CDR1 is SEHNR and CDR2 FQNEAQ (reference sequence). The full variable domain, its missing parts supplied by reference TRBV7-9 and TRBJ1-5, is DTGVSQNPRHKITKRGQNVTFRCDPISEHNRLYWYRQTLGQGPEFLTYFQNEAQLEKSRLLSDRFSAERPKGSFSTLEIQRTEQGDSAMYLCSSSSAGGFNQPQHFGDGTRLSIL.

CDR3 nucleotide sequence: TGCGCCAGCAGCTCCCGGACAGGGTTTAACTATGGCTACACCTTC. Its translation: CASSSRTGFNYGYTF. The chain employs TRBV5-1 and TRBJ1-2; 8 nucleotides align to TRBD1. This CDR3 region has 15 residues. J lost 1 base, V lost 3 bases, and 5 bases had no gene match. CDR1 is SGHRS and CDR2 is YFSETQ in the germline V gene.

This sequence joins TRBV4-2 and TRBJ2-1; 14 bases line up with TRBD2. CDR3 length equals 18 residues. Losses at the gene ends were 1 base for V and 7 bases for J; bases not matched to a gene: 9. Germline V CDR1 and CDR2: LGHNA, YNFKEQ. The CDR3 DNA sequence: TGTGCCAGCAGCCAAGCCCCGACGGGACTAGCGGGAGAAAATGAGCAGTTCTTC. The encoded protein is CASSQAPTGLAGENEQFF.

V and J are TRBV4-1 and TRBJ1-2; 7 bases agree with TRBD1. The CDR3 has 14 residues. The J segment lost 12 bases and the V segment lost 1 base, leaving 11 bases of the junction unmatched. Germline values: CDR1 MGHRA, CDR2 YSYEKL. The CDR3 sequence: CASSQVTGSPQNTF. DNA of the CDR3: TGCGCCAGCAGCCAAGTGACAGGGAGCCCCCAGAACACCTTC.

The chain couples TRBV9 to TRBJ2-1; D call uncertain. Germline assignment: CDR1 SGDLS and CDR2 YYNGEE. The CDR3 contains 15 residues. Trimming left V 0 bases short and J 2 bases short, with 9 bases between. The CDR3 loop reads CASSVGSGPYNEQFF. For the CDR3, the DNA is TGTGCCAGCAGCGTAGGCAGTGGCCCCTACAATGAGCAGTTCTTC.

CDR3 in DNA: TGTGCCAGCAGTGGACTAGCGGGAGTGAACACCGGGGAGCTGTTTTTT. This encodes CASSGLAGVNTGELFF. The chain links TRBV2 to TRBJ2-2; 12 bases are shared with TRBD2. The CDR3 contains 16 residues. Trimming removed 4 bases from V and 1 base from J; junction bases left unmatched: 1. Germline V gene data show CDR1 as SNHLY and CDR2 as FYNNEI.